This T cell receptor beta chain was profiled in a study of T cell responses to AZD1222 COVID-19 vaccine. Broader study findings: Seropositive at baseline were only a handful of AZD1222 recipients. Vaccination with two AZD1222 doses was followed by a rise in Spike-specific TCR breadth and depth. After the peak T cell response, and only then, were repertoires sampled. In a largely white British group with more females than males, clonal diversity was possibly underestimated.

Germline-derived CDR1 and CDR2 are LGHDT and YNNKEL (reference sequence). With 5 bases removed from V and 0 bases from J, the gap between germline ends came to 11 bases. CDR3 length equals 15 residues. Remarks on this clone: Antigen: not known.

Profiling relied on immunoSEQ multiplex PCR, and the TCRdb table lists in-frame clones only, not all of them. The sample consists of 140,000 or so clones, about 89% of them appearing once. This clonotype was obtained from an adult who received the MenACWY meningococcal vaccine as a control. The specimen was peripheral blood, collected 28 days after the second dose of the MenACWY control vaccine. The J gene is TRBJ1-3, the V gene TRBV3-1 (or the pseudogene TRBV3-2), with D unresolved. CDR3 bases: TGTGCCAGCAGCTCGGACGGGAGCTCTGGAAACACCATATATTTT. Translated, it gives CASSSDGSSGNTIYF.